A selection of T cell receptor beta chains follows, all from one sample in a study of Ad26.COV2.S vaccination and SARS-CoV-2 variants. Assay used: immunoSEQ multiplex PCR; TCRdb lists only in-frame clones, some missing. The sample includes hundreds of thousands of clones, around 93% of them seen just once. The sequencing used peripheral blood, collected in a trial of Ad26.COV2.S vaccine versus placebo. Every receptor here comes from a person between 18 and 65 years old who received the Ad26.COV2.S COVID-19 vaccine or a placebo. Each CDR3 is given with its conserved first and last residue. The D gene is left open where the match is weak. The size field is filled for only some rows; it gives once, few, many or a size class.

TRBD1,.,TRBJ2-7,TRBV6-1,CASSENVGQLYEQYF,TGTGCCAGCAGTGAAAATGTGGGACAGCTCTACGAGCAGTACTTC
.,.,TRBJ2-7,TRBV5-1,CASSLDSDRYEQYF,TGCGCCAGCAGCTTGGACAGCGACAGATACGAGCAGTACTTC
.,.,TRBJ2-5,TRBV11-2,CASSLVYQETQYF,TGTGCCAGCAGCTTAGTTTACCAAGAGACCCAGTACTTC
TRBD1,.,TRBJ1-2,TRBV30,CAWSAGTGANYGYTF,TGTGCCTGGAGCGCAGGGACAGGGGCTAACTATGGCTACACCTTC
TRBD1,.,TRBJ1-1,TRBV19,CASSITGGGTEAFF,TGTGCCAGTAGTATAACAGGGGGAGGGACTGAAGCTTTCTTT
.,.,TRBJ1-6,TRBV7-9,CASSSTVNSYNSPLHF,TGTGCCAGCAGCTCCACAGTGAACTCCTATAATTCACCCCTCCACTTT
.,.,TRBJ2-1,TRBV5-1,CASSLGLEGNEQFF,TGCGCCAGCAGCTTGGGACTAGAGGGGAATGAGCAGTTCTTC
.,.,TRBJ2-2,TRBV2,CASSKNQGTGELFF,TGTGCCAGCAGCAAGAATCAAGGCACCGGGGAGCTGTTTTTT
TRBD1,.,TRBJ1-1,TRBV15,CATSRSRQGDTEAFF,TGTGCCACCAGCAGATCCAGACAGGGCGACACTGAAGCTTTCTTT
.,.,TRBJ1-3,TRBV3-1/TRBV3-2,CASSQEGWRGFIGDTIYF,TGTGCCAGCAGCCAAGAAGGGTGGCGAGGTTTTATCGGTGACACCATATATTTT
.,few,TRBJ1-3,TRBV5-1,CASSFLSSRFSFGNTIYF,TGCGCCAGCAGCTTCCTAAGTTCCCGCTTCAGCTTCGGAAACACCATATATTTT
.,once,TRBJ1-3,TRBV21-1,CASMIVWDREPQAGNTIYF,TGTGCCAGCATGATAGTTTGGGACAGGGAACCCCAAGCTGGAAACACCATATATTTT
.,.,TRBJ2-3,TRBV7-9,CASSLAVRPDTQYF,TGTGCCAGCAGCTTAGCCGTGCGACCAGATACGCAGTATTTT
TRBD1,.,TRBJ1-2,TRBV19,CASSTPWTGDLAYGYTF,TGTGCCAGTAGTACCCCCTGGACAGGGGATTTAGCCTATGGCTACACCTTC
.,once,TRBJ1-1,TRBV12-5,CASVRKRVAEAFF,TGTGCTAGTGTCCGGAAGCGGGTTGCTGAAGCTTTCTTT
.,.,TRBJ2-7,TRBV10-3,CAIGAQSLRGEQYF,TGTGCCATCGGTGCTCAATCACTCCGGGGCGAGCAGTACTTC
.,.,TRBJ1-3,TRBV5-6,CASSLVGSGNTIYF,TGTGCCAGCAGCTTGGTAGGGTCGGGAAACACCATATATTTT
TRBD2,.,TRBJ2-3,TRBV4-1,CASSLGVAGSTQYF,TGCGCCAGCAGCCTCGGGGTAGCGGGGTCTACGCAGTATTTT
TRBD1,.,TRBJ2-7,TRBV18,CASSPDGTGGLRDYF,TGTGCCAGCTCACCGGACGGGACAGGTGGGCTCCGTGATTACTTC
.,.,TRBJ2-7,TRBV7-9,CASSLGAGQTYEQYF,TGTGCCAGCAGCTTAGGGGCAGGGCAGACCTACGAGCAGTACTTC
.,.,TRBJ2-3,TRBV7-2,CASSPQRTTDTQYF,TGTGCCAGCAGCCCTCAGCGGACCACAGATACGCAGTATTTT
TRBD2,.,TRBJ2-1,TRBV19,CASSIAGGLVDEQFF,TGTGCCAGTAGTATAGCGGGGGGGCTGGTCGATGAGCAGTTCTTC
.,.,TRBJ1-1,TRBV5-1,CASSPPGRWAEAFF,TGCGCCAGCAGCCCGCCGGGGCGGTGGGCTGAAGCTTTCTTT
TRBD1,.,TRBJ2-5,TRBV30,CAWGDRGETQYF,TGTGCCTGGGGGGACAGGGGAGAGACCCAGTACTTC
.,.,TRBJ1-5,TRBV7-9,CASSPRDQPQHF,TGTGCCAGCAGCCCCAGGGATCAGCCCCAGCATTTT
TRBD2,.,TRBJ2-1,TRBV7-2,CASNHGLAGNNEQFF,TGTGCCAGCAACCATGGACTAGCGGGGAACAATGAGCAGTTCTTC
.,once,TRBJ1-2,TRBV7-2,CASSLADTSNYGYTF,TGTGCCAGCAGCTTAGCGGACACATCTAACTATGGCTACACCTTC
TRBD1,.,TRBJ2-1,TRBV28,CASSRGGTGYKLEQFF,TGTGCCAGCAGTAGGGGGGGGACAGGGTATAAACTTGAGCAGTTCTTC
TRBD2,.,TRBJ2-1,TRBV5-1,CASSFTSGQSYNEQFF,TGCGCCAGCAGCTTCACTAGCGGGCAGTCCTACAATGAGCAGTTCTTC
.,.,TRBJ1-2,TRBV4-3,CASSQATGTYGYTF,TGCGCCAGCAGCCAAGCTACAGGGACCTATGGCTACACCTTC
.,.,TRBJ2-4,TRBV20-1,CSARDKGTRYF,TGCAGTGCTAGGGACAAGGGGACCCGGTACTTC
TRBD2,.,TRBJ2-7,TRBV6-2/TRBV6-3,CASSYERTSDGYEQYF,TGTGCCAGCAGTTACGAAAGAACTAGCGACGGGTACGAGCAGTACTTC
.,.,TRBJ1-2,TRBV30,CAWSGIRGGGYTF,TGTGCCTGGAGTGGAATCCGGGGGGGAGGCTACACCTTC
TRBD1,.,TRBJ2-3,TRBV18,CASSPALTGDEQYF,TGTGCCAGCTCACCAGCATTGACAGGGGATGAGCAGTATTTT
TRBD1,.,TRBJ1-4,TRBV4-3,CASSQDPQGGVEKLFF,TGCGCCAGCAGCCAAGATCCCCAGGGGGGGGTCGAAAAACTGTTTTTT
TRBD2,.,TRBJ2-5,TRBV7-2,CASSSRLAGRETQYF,TGTGCCAGCAGCTCCAGACTAGCGGGGAGGGAGACCCAGTACTTC
.,.,TRBJ1-2,TRBV21-1,CASSGRPGQEFYGYTF,TGTGCCAGCAGCGGCCGCCCTGGACAGGAGTTCTATGGCTACACCTTC
.,.,TRBJ1-5,TRBV6-4,CASRGGGRQPQHF,TGTGCCAGCAGAGGGGGGGGGCGTCAGCCCCAGCATTTT
.,.,TRBJ1-1,TRBV11-2,CASSLEAATNTEAFF,TGTGCCAGCAGCTTAGAGGCAGCAACAAACACTGAAGCTTTCTTT
.,once,TRBJ1-6,TRBV19,CASRDFNSPLHF,TGTGCCAGCCGGGACTTCAATTCACCCCTCCACTTT
TRBD2,.,TRBJ2-3,TRBV30,CAWSQTPGGGSTDTQYF,TGTGCCTGGAGCCAAACCCCGGGCGGGGGAAGCACAGATACGCAGTATTTT